Sequencing of this TCR beta chain was carried out in a study of shared clonotypes between healthy human individuals. At the level of the study: A couple of women and a few men aged 18 to 49 served as donors.

Assay used: immunoSEQ multiplex PCR; TCRdb lists only in-frame clones, some missing. Seen here are around 1,000,000 clones, around 77% observed once, and the top ten hold 0.89%. Germline CDR1 and CDR2: LNHDA and SQIVND (reference sequence). This CDR3 has 15 residues. Trimming removed 5 bases from V and 6 bases from J, with 16 bases in between. Remarks on this clone: Its antigen is not known.

Study-wide findings and caveats: Naive subsets, compared against memory subsets, generally had larger estimated richness values. It was expected that sequencing depth would affect clonotype sharing among donors.

Partitioning of CD4+ cells yielded a CD45RA+ naive subset and a CD45RA-negative memory subset. The receptor was isolated from a man aged 18 to 29 in good health. Some clones in this sample may be carry-over from other donors' samples. Sequencing was carried out using memory CD4+ T cells from PBMCs. The subset was: CD45RA-negative fraction. J is TRBJ2-2 and V is TRBV19; perhaps TRBD1 as D (6 bases). This CDR3 reads CASSGTSYRAGELFF. The CDR3 coding sequence is TGTGCCAGTAGTGGAACGTCCTACAGGGCCGGGGAGCTGTTTTTT.